This T cell receptor (beta chain) was captured in a study of blood T cell repertoires in COVID-19. Patients of the Seattle cohort, enrolled during active infection, were followed longitudinally. Trimming stripped 4 bases from V and 9 bases from J, with 10 bases between. There are 12 residues in the CDR3. Authors' analysis steps: Nucleated cell number was recorded as an estimate derived from reference gene primer amplification. TCRdb's copy holds only in-frame clones and misses some; the assay was immunoSEQ multiplex PCR. Clone size and V and J calls were adopted from that table, with D and trimming inferred from the DNA. Of about 200,000 clones in the sample, more than 85% were seen once.

The TCR sequence derives from a woman aged 45-65 years with COVID-19, enrolled during active disease. The chain combines TRBV12-3 or TRBV12-4 with TRBJ2-1, with D perhaps matching TRBD1 (6 bases). The sample consisted of peripheral blood. The CDR3 DNA follows: TGTGCCAGCAGTTATCAGGGGTCTGAGCAGTTCTTC. It codes for CASSYQGSEQFF.